A single sample gave rise to the 18 T cell receptor beta chains below, sequenced in a study of T cell repertoires in cytomegalovirus infection. Their antigen targets remain unknown. TCRdb called the reads again in MiXCR, with one record for every CDR3 protein. Here the sample spans roughly 730,000 distinct CDR3 sequences, approximately 33% being singletons. Sequencing used cultured PBMCs, obtained from culture after CMV antigen stimulation. The receptors were sampled from a human donor in good health (CMV status not recorded). Some clones in this sample may be carry-over from other donors' samples.

The J gene is TRBJ2-1, the V gene TRBV19, with 12 bases matching TRBD2. The V segment lost 4 bases and the J segment 5 bases; nucleotides outside the gene matches: 3. The CDR3 consists of 15 residues. CDR1 is LNHDA, CDR2 SQIVND, per germline (reference sequence). Here the CDR3 DNA reads TGTGCCAGTAGTACCGGACTAGCGGGGAACAATGAGCAGTTCTTC. It specifies CASSTGLAGNNEQFF.

This chain uses TRBV6-1 with TRBJ1-1; possible D gene TRBD1, 6 bases. Trimming took 5 bases from V and 1 from J, leaving 11 bases between them. The CDR3 sequence is 14 residues long. In germline, CDR1 is MNHNS, CDR2 SASEGT. In nucleotides, the CDR3 is TGTGCCAGCAGTAGAGGGGGGGAGAACACTGAAGCTTTCTTT. This encodes CASSRGGENTEAFF.

Only a few counts were recorded for this clonotype. J is TRBJ2-3 and V is TRBV7-6; no definite D call. Germline-derived CDR1 and CDR2 are SGHVS and FNYEAQ. Between the trimmed V and J ends, which lost 2 bases and 6 bases, there was a span of 9 bases. The CDR3 runs to 13 residues. For the CDR3, the DNA is TGTGCCAGCAGCTTATCGGTCCGCGATACGCAGTATTTT. This gives the protein CASSLSVRDTQYF.

V and J are TRBV2 and TRBJ2-1; D uncertain. V dropped 6 bases and J dropped 10 bases, with 13 bases sitting between them. The CDR3 spans 12 residues. Germline V lookup: CDR1 SNHLY, CDR2 FYNNEI. The CDR3 region is CASSAPVGEQFF. In DNA, the CDR3 is TGTGCCAGCAGCGCACCGGTGGGGGAGCAGTTCTTC.

J is TRBJ2-3 and V is TRBV7-1; D tentatively reads TRBD1 or TRBD2 (5 bases each). TRBV7-1 has ORF status, its function being uncertain. V was pared by 8 bases and J by 10 bases, with 25 bases between. The CDR3 totals 15 residues. Here the CDR3 reads CASSGGAPIPLAQYF. CDR3 DNA sequence: TGTGCCAGCTCTGGGGGAGCCCCCATCCCGCTGGCGCAGTATTTT.

This clonotype turned up a few times. The V and J genes are TRBV7-2 and TRBJ2-1; D perhaps matches TRBD1 (5 bases). Germline assignment: CDR1 SGHTA and CDR2 FQGNSA. This CDR3 is 15 amino acids long. V was trimmed by 6 bases and J by 5 bases, leaving 17 bases between them. CDR3: CASRRRVLGDNEQFF. In nucleotides, the CDR3 is TGTGCCAGCAGACGCCGGGTCTTAGGGGACAATGAGCAGTTCTTC.

The V call is TRBV27, the J call TRBJ2-1; D might be TRBD2 (5 bases). The germline gives CDR1 MNHEY, CDR2 SMNVEV (reference sequence). This CDR3 spans 15 amino acids. V lost 3 bases to trimming and J lost 1 base, with 10 bases between them. The CDR3 spells CASSLASWSYNEQFF. The CDR3 DNA reads as TGTGCCAGCAGTTTGGCTAGCTGGTCCTACAATGAGCAGTTCTTC.

This clonotype was found a few times. V and J are TRBV7-2 and TRBJ2-3; TRBD1 might be the D (6 bases). This CDR3 contains 14 residues. Deletions cut 6 bases from V and 3 bases from J, with 13 bases between. CDR1 is SGHTA, CDR2 FQGNSA, per germline. The CDR3 nucleotides read TGTGCCAGCAGACCAGGGGCGGTGACAGATACGCAGTATTTT. Its protein product is CASRPGAVTDTQYF.

The chain has TRBV29-1 and TRBJ1-4; D is unclear. The CDR3 loop spans 13 amino acids. Trimming stripped 4 bases from V and 8 bases from J, with 14 bases between. Germline assignment: CDR1 SQVTM and CDR2 ANQGSEA. CDR3 coding DNA: TGCAGCGTTGGGGTCGAGGCCCGAGAAAAACTGTTTTTT. Protein sequence: CSVGVEAREKLFF.

The rearrangement uses TRBV11-2 and TRBJ2-5; D gene ambiguous. Germline V gives CDR1 SGHAT, CDR2 FQNNGV. This CDR3 has 13 amino acids. V lost 5 bases and J 5 bases, leaving 12 bases between the germline ends. DNA of the CDR3: TGTGCCAGCAGCCCCACAACCCTGGAGACCCAGTACTTC. It yields the protein CASSPTTLETQYF.

This clonotype occurred a few times. The chain combines TRBV11-2 with TRBJ1-1; D possibly corresponds to TRBD1 (6 bases). Germline values: CDR1 SGHAT, CDR2 FQNNGV. The V end was cut by 5 bases, the J end by 7 bases, with 29 bases between. The CDR3 is 18 amino acids. The CDR3 loop reads CASSPGKGGEVNKGEAFF. The CDR3 DNA follows: TGTGCCAGCAGCCCCGGAAAGGGGGGGGAGGTGAACAAAGGTGAAGCTTTCTTT. The variable domain in full, completed from reference TRBV11-2 and TRBJ1-1, reads EAGVAQSPRYKIIEKRQSVAFWCNPISGHATLYWYQQILGQGPKLLIQFQNNGVVDDSQLPKDRFSAERLKGVDSTLKIQPAKLEDSAVYLCASSPGKGGEVNKGEAFFGQGTRLTVV.

The chain carries TRBV19 and TRBJ2-7, with D hard to call. There are 16 residues in the CDR3. V was cut by 0 bases and J by 7 bases, with 19 bases left in between. CDR1 and CDR2 (germline): LNHDA, SQIVND (reference sequence). The CDR3: CASSIESAISVGEQYF. The DNA for the CDR3 is TGTGCCAGTAGTATAGAGAGCGCCATCTCAGTTGGTGAGCAGTACTTC.

Here the CDR3 DNA reads TGTGCCAGCGGGGGTGTCAGGGGAAACACCATATATTTT. Translation gives CASGGVRGNTIYF. The chain employs TRBV2 and TRBJ1-3, with D possibly TRBD1 on 5 matching bases. Per the germline V gene, CDR1 is SNHLY and CDR2 is FYNNEI. The CDR3 is made up of 13 amino acids. The V gene lost 8 bases and the J gene lost 4 bases, with 12 bases spanning the gap.

The chain employs TRBV6-5 and TRBJ2-7; D unclear. The length of the CDR3 is 15 residues. The V and J ends lost 6 bases and 2 bases respectively, with 17 bases between them. Germline CDR1 is MNHEY and CDR2 is SVGAGI. As DNA, the CDR3 is TGTGCCAGCAGGCCGCTGGAGAACTCTCCCTACGAGCAGTACTTC. This sequence encodes CASRPLENSPYEQYF.

This sequence joins TRBV12-3 or TRBV12-4 and TRBJ1-1; tentatively, D is TRBD1 (5 bases). V was clipped by 3 bases and J by 10 bases, with 15 bases between them. This CDR3 is 13 amino acids long. The CDR3 DNA sequence: TGTGCCAGCAGTTTGTCTGCGGGGGAGGGAGCTTTCTTT. As protein: CASSLSAGEGAFF.

Only a few counts were recorded for this clonotype. V and J are TRBV27 and TRBJ2-1; 7 bases are shared with TRBD2. Unmatched junction bases numbered 5, after V lost 6 bases and J lost 0 bases. Germline assignment: CDR1 MNHEY and CDR2 SMNVEV (reference sequence). CDR3 length: 15 residues. CDR3 region: CASRPAGSSYNEQFF. The CDR3, as DNA: TGTGCCAGCAGGCCAGCGGGGAGCTCCTACAATGAGCAGTTCTTC.

This clonotype was detected many times. CDR3 protein: CASSVDTGELFF. In DNA form, the CDR3 reads TGTGCCAGCAGTGTGGACACCGGGGAGCTGTTTTTT. This chain connects TRBV25-1 to TRBJ2-2, with D uncertain. The V gene's germline CDR1 is MGHDK and CDR2 SYGVNS. Trimming took 4 bases from V and 3 from J, leaving 3 bases between them. The CDR3 consists of 12 residues.

In regard to this clonotype: This may arise from a read error, as a much more abundant clone is one base away. This chain joins TRBV7-8 and TRBJ1-1, with 7 bases identical to TRBD1. The CDR3 length is 14 residues. Germline CDR1 SGHVS, CDR2 FQNEAQ. V dropped 5 bases and J dropped 5; count of bases not matched to a gene: 8. CDR3: CASSLGQVRTEAFF. Written as DNA, the CDR3 is TGTGCCAGCAGCCTAGGACAGGTGAGGACTGAAGCTTTCTTT.